The TCR beta chain under discussion was sequenced for a study of blood T cells in healthy people across ages (dated by TCRdb to 2015 to 2017). Study-level background: In model experiments, template switching captured about one uniquely barcoded TCR beta cDNA molecule for every two T cells. To track age-related changes in TCR beta repertoire diversity, the study relied on deep sequencing normalized with unique cDNA molecular identifiers. Four age groups were formed from the donors: young (average approximately 15 years), middle-aged (approximately 39), aged (62) and long-lived (more than 75). Donors of different ages were randomly distributed across sequencing lanes to avoid experimental bias. For two donors (one aged 18 to 30 and one aged 80 or older), the study analyzed two additional independent replicas of 1 million unique cDNA reads from the same blood draw. What the work shows at the level of the full study, not this receptor alone: Estimates of total diversity from one million sequenced T cells were regarded as lower bounds and underestimates. Observed TCR beta diversity correlated strongly with the percentage of naive T cells measured by flow cytometry. Because the CMV infection status of the donors was unknown, age-related changes in expanded clonotypes may potentially have been confounded. Compared with the aged group, the long-lived group had more naive CD4+ T cells, fewer expanded clones and increased TCR diversity, suggesting age selection. As age increased, observed TCR beta diversity per million T cells dropped in a roughly linear way, and a significant reduction was already evident by age 40. Because profiling used bulk unsorted PBMCs, naive and antigen-experienced compartments could not be compared conclusively.

The receptor library was made with 5' RACE. The sequencer was an Illumina HiSeq 2500. A second PCR of roughly 7 to 11 cycles was performed with a sample-barcoded 5' primer and a J-beta primer mix. Each TCR beta cDNA molecule received a unique molecular identifier from a template-switch 5' adaptor carrying 12 random nucleotides. At least 3 million CDR3-containing paired-end reads were obtained from each sample. First-strand cDNA was synthesized from all RNA with the Mint cDNA synthesis kit, primed by a TRBC-specific oligonucleotide. Following uracil-DNA glycosylase treatment, all cDNA underwent a first 18-cycle PCR with the universal primers M1SS and BC2_uni_R. The authors processed their data as follows. For normalization, 1 million high-quality reads, each with a distinct molecular identifier, were randomly selected from each sample. Instead of being binned into consensus sequences, reads with shared molecular identifiers were discarded. MiTCR, set to a Q25 quality threshold and the strictest error-elimination algorithm, was used for CDR3 identification, clonotype clustering and error correction. A nonparametric unseen species model with Euler transformation was used to estimate a lower bound on total TCR beta diversity. TCRdb passed the public sequencing reads through fastp at Q25 and MiXCR, retaining productive beta sequences. Entries that share a CDR3 protein sequence are merged under the most common genes and DNA. The V and J calls come from TCRdb's annotation, not from the publication. The sample table records more than 1.4 million distinct CDR3 sequences; approximately 38% of these occur just once. The leading ten clones occupy roughly 8.2% of the sample.

The donors were under 40 Caucasian individuals from Russia, aged roughly 6 to 100 years, who were systemically healthy. Each donor gave roughly 9.5 milliliters of peripheral blood, collected into EDTA-treated Vacutainer tubes. Ficoll-Paque density-gradient centrifugation was used to isolate PBMCs, with at least 6.5 million per sample. Total RNA, at least 5 micrograms per sample, was extracted from PBMCs with Trizol reagent. For every donor, an aliquot of PBMCs went through flow cytometry to measure the percentages of naive CD45RAhigh/CD27high T cells. In regard to this clonotype: No cognate antigen has been identified for it. Base qualities are not provided; no much larger clone lies one nucleotide away.

Specimen: blood. The sequence derives from a woman aged 18-30 years in good health.

The DNA is TGTGCCACCAGTGATTTACGACCAGGACTGAGCTCCTACAATGAGCAGTTCTTC. It translates as CATSDLRPGLSSYNEQFF. The V and J segments used are TRBV24-1 and TRBJ2-1; TRBD2 is perhaps the D gene, given 5 matching bases. The CDR3 goes from the cysteine to the phenylalanine over 18 residues. Here the CDR3 DNA is all that survives: 54 bases in frame from base 1. V gives up 1 base and J gives up 0 bases, and the segment between their germline ends measures 15 bases. CDR1 and CDR2 (KGHDR, SFDVKD) derive from the germline V gene.